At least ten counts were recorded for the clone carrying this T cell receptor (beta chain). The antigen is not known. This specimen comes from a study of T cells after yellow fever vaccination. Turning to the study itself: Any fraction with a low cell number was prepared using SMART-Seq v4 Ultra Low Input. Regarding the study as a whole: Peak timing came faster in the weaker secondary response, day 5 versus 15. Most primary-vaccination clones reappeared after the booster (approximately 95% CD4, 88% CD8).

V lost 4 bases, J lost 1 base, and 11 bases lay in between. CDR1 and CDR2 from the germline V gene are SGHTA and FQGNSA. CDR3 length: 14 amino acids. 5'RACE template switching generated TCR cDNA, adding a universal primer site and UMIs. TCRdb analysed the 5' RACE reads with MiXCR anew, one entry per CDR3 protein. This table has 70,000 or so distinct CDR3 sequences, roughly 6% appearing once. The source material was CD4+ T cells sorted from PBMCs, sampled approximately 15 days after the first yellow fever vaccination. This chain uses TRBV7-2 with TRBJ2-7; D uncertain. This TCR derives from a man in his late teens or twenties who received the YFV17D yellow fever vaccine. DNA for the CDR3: TGTGCCAGCAGCTACTGGGCCTTATCCTACGAGCAGTACTTC. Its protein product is CASSYWALSYEQYF.